The 12 T cell receptor beta chains in this list originate from one sample, sequenced in a study of cytomegalovirus exposure and HLA in healthy donors. This PCR relied on a set of 60 Vbeta primers and 13 Jbeta primers. The table came from immunoSEQ multiplex PCR; TCRdb's copy has only in-frame clones and leaves some out. The sample table sets out 65,000 to 85,000 clones. The specimen was PBMCs. These TCRs come from a woman aged 25 to 39 in good health and CMV-seronegative.

The chain employs TRBV7-3 and TRBJ1-2, with D perhaps matching TRBD1 (5 bases). In germline, CDR1 is SGHTA, CDR2 FQGTGA. Trimming left V 6 bases short and J 14 bases short, with 19 bases between. The CDR3 sequence is 12 residues long. The CDR3 sequence is CASSRDQGGITF. As DNA, the CDR3 is TGTGCCAGCAGTCGAGACCAGGGTGGAATTACCTTC.

This rearrangement joins TRBV18 to TRBJ2-5; TRBD2 aligns across 8 bases. The germline V gene has CDR1 KGHSH and CDR2 LQKENI. Trimming removed 1 base from V and 2 bases from J; junction bases left unmatched: 6. This CDR3 comprises 16 residues. CDR3 protein: CASSPRIAGLQETQYF. CDR3 DNA sequence: TGTGCCAGCTCACCACGGATAGCGGGACTACAAGAGACCCAGTACTTC.

The V call is TRBV9, the J call TRBJ2-3; D ambiguous. Trimming removed 8 bases at V and 3 bases at J, with 19 bases between. The CDR3 sequence is 15 residues long. Germline CDR1 and CDR2: SGDLS and YYNGEE. CDR3 nucleotides: TGTGCCAGTCAGAGTGGCAGAATGGAGACAGATACGCAGTATTTT. It encodes CASQSGRMETDTQYF.

The chain couples TRBV27 to TRBJ2-7, with 9 bases matching TRBD1. This CDR3 comprises 14 residues. V trimming: 5 bases; J trimming: 2 bases; junction bases outside the gene matches: 4. The germline V gene encodes CDR1 MNHEY and CDR2 SMNVEV (reference sequence). CDR3 protein: CASSAGTGPYEQYF. The CDR3, as DNA: TGTGCCAGCAGTGCCGGGACAGGGCCCTACGAGCAGTACTTC.

The genes are TRBV28 and TRBJ1-2; 7 nucleotides match TRBD1. The V segment lost 5 bases and the J segment 4 bases; nucleotides outside the gene matches: 4. Germline CDR1 and CDR2: MDHEN and SYDVKM. The CDR3 is 13 residues long. DNA of the CDR3: TGTGCCAGCAGTCCCCAGGGGGTCTATGGCTACACCTTC. Translated: CASSPQGVYGYTF.

The rearrangement joins TRBV7-3 to TRBJ2-5; 13 bases match TRBD2. Germline V gene sequence: CDR1 SGHTA, CDR2 FQGTGA. The length of the CDR3 is 16 residues. V dropped 5 bases and J dropped 2; count of bases not matched to a gene: 5. The chain's CDR3 is CASSQGLAGTQETQYF. DNA for the CDR3: TGTGCCAGCAGCCAGGGACTAGCGGGGACGCAAGAGACCCAGTACTTC.

The rearrangement links TRBV9 to TRBJ2-3, with 10 nucleotides matching TRBD2. The CDR3 extends over 17 amino acids. Germline CDR1 and CDR2: SGDLS and YYNGEE. V shed 0 bases and J 6 bases; nucleotides not matched to a gene: 10. The CDR3 protein is CASSVVGLAGVADTQYF. The CDR3 coding sequence is TGTGCCAGCAGCGTAGTAGGTCTAGCGGGAGTGGCGGATACGCAGTATTTT. Together with reference TRBV9 and TRBJ2-3, the CDR3 gives the full variable domain: DSGVTQTPKHLITATGQRVTLRCSPRSGDLSVYWYQQSLDQGLQFLIQYYNGEERAKGNILERFSAQQFPDLHSELNLSSLELGDSALYFCASSVVGLAGVADTQYFGPGTRLTVL.

Details on this clone: Other nucleotide sequences in the sample specify the same CDR3. The CDR3: CASTSSGGAYEQYF. CDR3 nucleotide sequence: TGTGCCAGCACCTCTAGCGGGGGGGCCTACGAGCAGTACTTC. The chain employs TRBV6-5 and TRBJ2-7; TRBD2 matches 12 bases. J lost 2 bases, V lost 7 bases, and 3 bases had no gene match. The germline V gene encodes CDR1 MNHEY and CDR2 SVGAGI. The CDR3 spans 14 residues.

The rearrangement uses TRBV7-3 and TRBJ1-6, with D hard to call. The germline gives CDR1 SGHTA, CDR2 FQGTGA. V was trimmed by 5 bases and J by 8 bases, leaving 10 bases between them. This CDR3 is built from 13 residues. CDR3 loop: CASSEGGYSPLHF. CDR3 nucleotides: TGTGCCAGCAGCGAGGGCGGGTATTCACCCCTCCACTTT.

This rearrangement joins TRBV6-1 to TRBJ2-1; TRBD2 matches 10 bases. V was pared by 4 bases and J by 0 bases, with 3 bases of the junction left unmatched. The CDR3 length is 16 residues. Germline CDR1 reads MNHNS; CDR2 reads SASEGT. The CDR3 protein is CASSVSGGLSYNEQFF. DNA of the CDR3: TGTGCCAGCAGTGTTAGCGGGGGGCTCTCCTACAATGAGCAGTTCTTC.

J is TRBJ2-7 and V is TRBV18, with 12 bases that match TRBD2. The CDR3 has 15 amino acids. Germline trimming cut 3 bases from V and 5 bases from J; bases unmatched to any gene: 5. Germline V CDR1 and CDR2: KGHSH, LQKENI. The CDR3, as DNA: TGTGCCAGCTCACCTTCTAGCGGGGGGGGCCACGAGCAGTACTTC. Protein sequence: CASSPSSGGGHEQYF.

V and J are TRBV18 and TRBJ1-1, with no clear D. Germline-derived CDR1 and CDR2 are KGHSH and LQKENI. This CDR3 is 12 amino acids long. V lost 4 bases and J lost 4, with 7 bases in between. In nucleotides, the CDR3 is TGTGCCAGCTCACGCATTAGCACTGAAGCTTTCTTT. Translation gives CASSRISTEAFF.